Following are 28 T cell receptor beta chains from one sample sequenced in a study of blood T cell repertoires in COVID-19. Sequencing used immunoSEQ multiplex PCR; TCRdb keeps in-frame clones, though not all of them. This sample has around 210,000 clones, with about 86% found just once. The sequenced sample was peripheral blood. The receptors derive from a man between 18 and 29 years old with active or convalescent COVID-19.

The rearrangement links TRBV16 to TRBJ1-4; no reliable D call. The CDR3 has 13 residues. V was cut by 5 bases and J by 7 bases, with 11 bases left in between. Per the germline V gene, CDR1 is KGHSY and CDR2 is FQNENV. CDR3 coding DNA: TGTGCCAGCAGCGTCGGGGTTGTTGAAAAACTGTTTTTT. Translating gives CASSVGVVEKLFF.

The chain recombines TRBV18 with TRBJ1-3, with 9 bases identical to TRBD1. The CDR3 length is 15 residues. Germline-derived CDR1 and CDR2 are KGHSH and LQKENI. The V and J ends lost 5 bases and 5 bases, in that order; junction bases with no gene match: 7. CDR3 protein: CASSAKDRGRNTIYF. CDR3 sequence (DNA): TGTGCCAGCTCAGCGAAGGACAGGGGACGAAACACCATATATTTT.

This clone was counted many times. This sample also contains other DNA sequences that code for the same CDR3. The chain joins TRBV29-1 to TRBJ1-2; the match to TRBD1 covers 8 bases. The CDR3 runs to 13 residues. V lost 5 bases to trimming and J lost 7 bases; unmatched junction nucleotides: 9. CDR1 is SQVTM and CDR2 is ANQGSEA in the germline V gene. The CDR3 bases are TGCAGCGTTCCTGGACAGGGAACGGGTGGCTACACCTTC. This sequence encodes CSVPGQGTGGYTF.

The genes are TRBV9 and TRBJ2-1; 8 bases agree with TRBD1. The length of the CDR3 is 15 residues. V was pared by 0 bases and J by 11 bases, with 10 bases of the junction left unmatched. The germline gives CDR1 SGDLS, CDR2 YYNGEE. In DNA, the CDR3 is TGTGCCAGCAGCGTAGGGGGGCAGGGGGCTTCTCAGCAGTTCTTC. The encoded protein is CASSVGGQGASQQFF.

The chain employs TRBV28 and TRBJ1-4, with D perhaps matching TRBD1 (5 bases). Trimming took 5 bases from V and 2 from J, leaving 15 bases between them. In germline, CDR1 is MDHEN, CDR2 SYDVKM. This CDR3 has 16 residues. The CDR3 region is CASSPTTVRTNEKLFF. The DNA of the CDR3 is TGTGCCAGCAGTCCAACGACAGTTAGGACTAATGAAAAACTGTTTTTT.

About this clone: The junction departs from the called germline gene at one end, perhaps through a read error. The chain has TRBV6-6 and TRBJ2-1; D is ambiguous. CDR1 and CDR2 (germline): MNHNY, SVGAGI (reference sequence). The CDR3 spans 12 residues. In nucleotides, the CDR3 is TGTGCCAGCAGTTACTCCGACAATGAGCAGTTCTTC. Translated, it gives CASSYSDNEQFF.

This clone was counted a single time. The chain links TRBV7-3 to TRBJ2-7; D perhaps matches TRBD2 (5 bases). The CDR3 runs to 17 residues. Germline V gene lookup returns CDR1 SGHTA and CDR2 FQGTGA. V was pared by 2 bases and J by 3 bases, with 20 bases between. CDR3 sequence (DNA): TGTGCCAGCAGCTTAGAGGGTCCCGGATCCCCCCTCTACGAGCAGTACTTC. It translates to CASSLEGPGSPLYEQYF.

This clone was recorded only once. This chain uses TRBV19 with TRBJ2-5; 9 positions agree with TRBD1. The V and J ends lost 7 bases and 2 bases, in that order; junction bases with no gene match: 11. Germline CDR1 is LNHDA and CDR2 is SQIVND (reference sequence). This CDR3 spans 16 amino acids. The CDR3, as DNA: TGTGCCAGTACCTCGTATGCCGGGACAGGGCAAGAGACCCAGTACTTC. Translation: CASTSYAGTGQETQYF.

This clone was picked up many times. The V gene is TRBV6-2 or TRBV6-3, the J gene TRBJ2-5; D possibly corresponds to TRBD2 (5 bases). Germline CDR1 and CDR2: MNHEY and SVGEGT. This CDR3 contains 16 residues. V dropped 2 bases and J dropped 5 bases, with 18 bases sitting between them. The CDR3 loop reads CASSYPTIPGVETQYF. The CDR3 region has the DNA TGTGCCAGCAGTTACCCTACGATCCCCGGGGTTGAGACCCAGTACTTC.

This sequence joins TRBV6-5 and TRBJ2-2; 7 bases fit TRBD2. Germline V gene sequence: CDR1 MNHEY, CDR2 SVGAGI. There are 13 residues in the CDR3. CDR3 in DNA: TGTGCTTCGGGAGGAACGGGCACCGGGGAGCTGTTTTTT. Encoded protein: CASGGTGTGELFF.

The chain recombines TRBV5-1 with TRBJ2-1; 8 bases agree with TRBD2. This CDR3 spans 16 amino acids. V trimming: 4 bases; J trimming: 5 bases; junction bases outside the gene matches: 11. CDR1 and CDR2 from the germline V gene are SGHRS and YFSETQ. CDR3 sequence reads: CASSLGLTSADNEQFF. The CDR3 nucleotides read TGCGCCAGCAGCCTGGGACTGACTAGCGCCGACAATGAGCAGTTCTTC. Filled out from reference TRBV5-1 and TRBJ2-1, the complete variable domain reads KAGVTQTPRYLIKTRGQQVTLSCSPISGHRSVSWYQQTPGQGLQFLFEYFSETQRNKGNFPGRFSGRQFSNSRSEMNVSTLELGDSALYLCASSLGLTSADNEQFFGPGTRLTVL.

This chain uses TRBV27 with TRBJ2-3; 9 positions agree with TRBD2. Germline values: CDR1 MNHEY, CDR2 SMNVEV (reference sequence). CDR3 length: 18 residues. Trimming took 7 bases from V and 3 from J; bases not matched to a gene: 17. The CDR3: CASNPANILAGETDTQYF. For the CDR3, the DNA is TGTGCCAGCAACCCCGCCAATATTTTAGCGGGAGAAACAGATACGCAGTATTTT.

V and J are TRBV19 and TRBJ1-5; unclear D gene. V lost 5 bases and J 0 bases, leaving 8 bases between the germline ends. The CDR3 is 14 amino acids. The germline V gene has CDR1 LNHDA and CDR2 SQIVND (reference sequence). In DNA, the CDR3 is TGTGCCAGTAGTCTCGCGGATAGCAATCAGCCCCAGCATTTT. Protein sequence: CASSLADSNQPQHF.

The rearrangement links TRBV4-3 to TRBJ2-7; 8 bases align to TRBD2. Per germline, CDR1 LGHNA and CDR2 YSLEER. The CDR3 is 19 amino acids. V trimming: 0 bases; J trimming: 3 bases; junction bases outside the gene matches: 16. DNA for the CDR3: TGCGCCAGCAGCCAAGACCCCCCAACGTCAAGCGGGAGAATCTACGAGCAGTACTTC. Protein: CASSQDPPTSSGRIYEQYF.

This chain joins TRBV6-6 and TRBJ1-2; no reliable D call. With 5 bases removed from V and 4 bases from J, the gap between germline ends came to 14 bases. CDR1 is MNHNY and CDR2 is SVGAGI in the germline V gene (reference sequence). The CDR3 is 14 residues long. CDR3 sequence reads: CASSTPGESYGYTF. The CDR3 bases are TGTGCCAGCAGTACCCCCGGGGAGAGCTATGGCTACACCTTC.

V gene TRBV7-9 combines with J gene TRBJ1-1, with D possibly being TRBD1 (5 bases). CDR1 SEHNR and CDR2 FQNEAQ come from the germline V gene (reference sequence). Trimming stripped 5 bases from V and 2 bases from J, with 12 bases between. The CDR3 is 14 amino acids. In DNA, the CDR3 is TGTGCCAGCAGCCCGGGCTGGGGCAACACTGAAGCTTTCTTT. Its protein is CASSPGWGNTEAFF.

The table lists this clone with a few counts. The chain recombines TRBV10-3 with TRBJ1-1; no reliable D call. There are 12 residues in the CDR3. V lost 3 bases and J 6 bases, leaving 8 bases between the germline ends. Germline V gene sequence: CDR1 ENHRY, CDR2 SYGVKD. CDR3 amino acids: CAISDSVAEAFF. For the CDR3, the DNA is TGTGCCATCAGTGACTCGGTAGCTGAAGCTTTCTTT.

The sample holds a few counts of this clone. The CDR3 is CASSLAGMNTEAFF. CDR3 bases: TGCGCCAGCAGCTTGGCCGGGATGAACACTGAAGCTTTCTTT. The chain recombines TRBV5-1 with TRBJ1-1; no definite D call. This CDR3 has 14 residues. Trimming took off 0 bases at V and 0 bases at J, with 6 bases between the two ends. Germline V lookup: CDR1 SGHRS, CDR2 YFSETQ.

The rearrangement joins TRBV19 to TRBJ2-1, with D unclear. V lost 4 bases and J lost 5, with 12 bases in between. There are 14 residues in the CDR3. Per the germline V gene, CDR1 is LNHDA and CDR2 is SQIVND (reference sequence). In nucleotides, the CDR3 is TGTGCCAGTAGTAATAATATCCGTGACAATGAGCAGTTCTTC. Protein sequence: CASSNNIRDNEQFF.

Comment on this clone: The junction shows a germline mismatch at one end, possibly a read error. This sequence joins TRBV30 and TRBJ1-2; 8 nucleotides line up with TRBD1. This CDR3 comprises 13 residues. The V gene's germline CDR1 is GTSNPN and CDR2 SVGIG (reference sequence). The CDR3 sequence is CARRQGLNYGYTF. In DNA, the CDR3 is TGTGCCCGGAGACAGGGGCTTAACTATGGCTACACCTTC.

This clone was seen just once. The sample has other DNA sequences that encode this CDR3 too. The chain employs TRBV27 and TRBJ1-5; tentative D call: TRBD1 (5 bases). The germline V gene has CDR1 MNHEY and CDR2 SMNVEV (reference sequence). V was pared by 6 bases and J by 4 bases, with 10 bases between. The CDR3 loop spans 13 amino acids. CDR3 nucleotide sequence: TGTGCCAGCAGCACCCAGGGAAATCAGCCCCAGCATTTT. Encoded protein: CASSTQGNQPQHF.

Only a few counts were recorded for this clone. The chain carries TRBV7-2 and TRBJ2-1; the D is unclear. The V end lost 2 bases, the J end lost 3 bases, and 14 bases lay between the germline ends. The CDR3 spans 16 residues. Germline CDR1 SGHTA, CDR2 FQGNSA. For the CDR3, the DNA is TGTGCCAGCAGCTTATATCCGAATGGCCTCTACAATGAGCAGTTCTTC. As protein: CASSLYPNGLYNEQFF.

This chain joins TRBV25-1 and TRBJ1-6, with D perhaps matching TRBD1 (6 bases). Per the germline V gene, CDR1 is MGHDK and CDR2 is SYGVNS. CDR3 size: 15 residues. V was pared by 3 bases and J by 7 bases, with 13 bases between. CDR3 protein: CASSDRGQRNSPLHF. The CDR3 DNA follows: TGTGCCAGCAGTGACAGGGGTCAACGGAATTCACCCCTCCACTTT.

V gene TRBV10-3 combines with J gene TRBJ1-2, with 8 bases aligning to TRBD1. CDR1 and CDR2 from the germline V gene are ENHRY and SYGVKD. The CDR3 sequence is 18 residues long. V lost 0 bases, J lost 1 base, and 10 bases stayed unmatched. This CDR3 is CAISESGMTGALNYGYTF. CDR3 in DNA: TGTGCCATCAGTGAGTCCGGAATGACAGGGGCCCTTAACTATGGCTACACCTTC.

The CDR3 loop is CATSDERPGQPSDTQYF. In DNA, the CDR3 is TGTGCCACCAGTGATGAAAGACCGGGACAGCCTTCAGATACGCAGTATTTT. This chain uses TRBV24-1 with TRBJ2-3; 7 bases align to TRBD1. The length of the CDR3 is 17 residues. J lost 4 bases, V lost 3 bases, and 12 bases had no gene match. CDR1 is KGHDR, CDR2 SFDVKD, per germline.

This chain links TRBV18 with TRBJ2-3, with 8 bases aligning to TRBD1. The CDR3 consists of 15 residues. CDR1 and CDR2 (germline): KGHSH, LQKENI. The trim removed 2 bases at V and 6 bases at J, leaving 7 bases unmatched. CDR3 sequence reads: CASSPSAGGGDTQYF. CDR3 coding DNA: TGTGCCAGCTCACCATCGGCAGGGGGCGGGGATACGCAGTATTTT.

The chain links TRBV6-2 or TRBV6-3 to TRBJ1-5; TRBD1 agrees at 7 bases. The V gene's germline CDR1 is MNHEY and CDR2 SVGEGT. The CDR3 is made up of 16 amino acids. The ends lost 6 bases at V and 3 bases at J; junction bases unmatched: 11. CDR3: CASRPLRGRVNQPQHF. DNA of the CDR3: TGTGCCAGCAGACCTTTGAGGGGGCGAGTCAATCAGCCCCAGCATTTT.

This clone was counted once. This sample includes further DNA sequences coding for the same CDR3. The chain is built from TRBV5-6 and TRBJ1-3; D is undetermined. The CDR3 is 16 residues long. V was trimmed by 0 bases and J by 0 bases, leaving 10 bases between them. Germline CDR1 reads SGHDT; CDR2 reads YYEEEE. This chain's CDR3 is CASSLEGGYSGNTIYF. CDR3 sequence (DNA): TGTGCCAGCAGCTTGGAAGGCGGGTACTCTGGAAACACCATATATTTT.